Listed below are T cell receptor beta chains from one sample, sequenced in a study of blood T cell repertoires in COVID-19. The data were produced by immunoSEQ multiplex PCR, yet TCRdb's version contains in-frame clones alone and is incomplete. The sample lists under 200,000 clones, roughly 80% occurring once. Sequences were obtained from PBMCs or T cells enriched from blood (not recorded which). These receptors originate from a middle-aged woman with acute COVID-19. Each CDR3 is given with its conserved first and last residue. D genes are given only for firm matches. The size field is filled for only some rows; it gives once, few, many or a size class.

v_gene: TRBV5-4; j_gene: TRBJ1-2; d_gene: -; len: 14; abundance: few; CDR3nt: TGTGCCAGCAGCTTGGACAGGGTTGGGTATGGCTACACCTTC; CDR3aa: CASSLDRVGYGYTF
v_gene: TRBV5-1; j_gene: TRBJ2-1; d_gene: TRBD2; len: 13; abundance: -; CDR3nt: TGCGCCAGCAGCTTGGCCGCGCGGGAGATTTTGTTCTTC; CDR3aa: CASSLAAREILFF
v_gene: TRBV7-6; j_gene: TRBJ2-6; d_gene: -; len: 14; abundance: -; CDR3nt: TGTGCCAGCAGCCCGACTTCACCTGCCAACGTCCTGACTTTC; CDR3aa: CASSPTSPANVLTF
v_gene: TRBV9; j_gene: TRBJ2-4; d_gene: TRBD1; len: 16; abundance: -; CDR3nt: TGTGCCAGCAGCTCCGACGCCACAGGGGCAAGGAACATTCAGTACTTC; CDR3aa: CASSSDATGARNIQYF
v_gene: TRBV10-3; j_gene: TRBJ1-4; d_gene: -; len: 13; abundance: -; CDR3nt: TGTGCCATCAGTGAGCGGGGGAATGAAAAACTGTTTTTT; CDR3aa: CAISERGNEKLFF
v_gene: TRBV5-1; j_gene: TRBJ2-3; d_gene: TRBD1; len: 14; abundance: -; CDR3nt: TGCGCCAGCAGCTTGGACAGGGGGACAGATACGCAGTATTTT; CDR3aa: CASSLDRGTDTQYF
v_gene: TRBV6-2/TRBV6-3; j_gene: TRBJ2-1; d_gene: TRBD2; len: 16; abundance: -; CDR3nt: TGTGCCAGCAGTTCCCCGGGACTAGCGGGGATGGGTGAGCAGTTCTTC; CDR3aa: CASSSPGLAGMGEQFF
v_gene: TRBV2; j_gene: TRBJ1-3; d_gene: TRBD1; len: 13; abundance: -; CDR3nt: TGTGCCAGCAGTCCGGGACAGGGAAACACCATATATTTT; CDR3aa: CASSPGQGNTIYF
v_gene: TRBV28; j_gene: TRBJ1-5; d_gene: -; len: 15; abundance: -; CDR3nt: TGTGCCAGCAGCCCAGACTCCCAGCCTAATCAGCCCCAGCATTTT; CDR3aa: CASSPDSQPNQPQHF
v_gene: TRBV5-1; j_gene: TRBJ2-2; d_gene: -; len: 15; abundance: -; CDR3nt: TGCGCCAGCGCCCCAACGCGGGCGAACACCGGGGAGCTGTTTTTT; CDR3aa: CASAPTRANTGELFF
v_gene: TRBV5-1; j_gene: TRBJ2-6; d_gene: -; len: 16; abundance: -; CDR3nt: TGCGCCAGCAGCTTGGGGACTTACTCTGGGGCCAACGTCCTGACTTTC; CDR3aa: CASSLGTYSGANVLTF
v_gene: TRBV10-3; j_gene: TRBJ1-1; d_gene: -; len: 16; abundance: few; CDR3nt: TGTGCCATCAGTGGGGGGAGGGGTACAAAAATGGGTGAAGCTTTCTTT; CDR3aa: CAISGGRGTKMGEAFF
v_gene: TRBV19; j_gene: TRBJ1-5; d_gene: TRBD1; len: 17; abundance: -; CDR3nt: TGTGCCAGTAGTGCGCCGGGACAGGGGTATAGCAATCAGCCCCAGCATTTT; CDR3aa: CASSAPGQGYSNQPQHF
v_gene: TRBV10-2; j_gene: TRBJ2-2; d_gene: -; len: 14; abundance: -; CDR3nt: TGCGCCAGCAGTGGCCAGAGACAGACCGGGGAGCTGTTTTTT; CDR3aa: CASSGQRQTGELFF
v_gene: TRBV6-1; j_gene: TRBJ1-2; d_gene: -; len: 14; abundance: -; CDR3nt: TGTGCCAGCAGTGAAAGGGGCAGGGATTATGGCTACACCTTC; CDR3aa: CASSERGRDYGYTF
v_gene: TRBV18; j_gene: TRBJ2-1; d_gene: -; len: 13; abundance: -; CDR3nt: TGTGCCAGCTCTCCTCTTATTGAGAATGAGCAGTTCTTC; CDR3aa: CASSPLIENEQFF
v_gene: TRBV4-2; j_gene: TRBJ2-1; d_gene: TRBD2; len: 16; abundance: once; CDR3nt: TGTGCCAGCAGCCCCGGACTAGATCCAACCTACAATGAGCAGTTCTTC; CDR3aa: CASSPGLDPTYNEQFF
v_gene: TRBV29-1; j_gene: TRBJ1-1; d_gene: -; len: 11; abundance: -; CDR3nt: TGCAGCGTTGAGAGGAACACTGAAGCTTTCTTT; CDR3aa: CSVERNTEAFF
v_gene: TRBV7-2; j_gene: TRBJ2-7; d_gene: -; len: 14; abundance: -; CDR3nt: TGTGCCAGCAGCCCCCTGACTAGATCCTACGAGCAGTACTTC; CDR3aa: CASSPLTRSYEQYF
v_gene: TRBV6-1; j_gene: TRBJ2-1; d_gene: -; len: 14; abundance: -; CDR3nt: TGTGCCAGCAGTGAGGAGGGGAGTTACAATGAGCAGTTCTTC; CDR3aa: CASSEEGSYNEQFF